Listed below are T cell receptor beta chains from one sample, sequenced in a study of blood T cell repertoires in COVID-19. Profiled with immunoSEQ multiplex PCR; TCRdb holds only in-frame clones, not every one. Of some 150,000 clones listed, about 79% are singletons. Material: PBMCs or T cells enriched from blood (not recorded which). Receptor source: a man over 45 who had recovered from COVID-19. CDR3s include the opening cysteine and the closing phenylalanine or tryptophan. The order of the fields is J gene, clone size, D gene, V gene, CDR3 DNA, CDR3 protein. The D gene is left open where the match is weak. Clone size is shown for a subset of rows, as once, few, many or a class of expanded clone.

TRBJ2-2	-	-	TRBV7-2	TGTGCCAGCAGCTTAACCACGGTCGCCGGGGAGCTGTTTTTT	CASSLTTVAGELFF
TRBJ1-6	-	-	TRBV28	TGTGTTACCAGCTCCTATAATTCACCCCTCCACTTT	CVTSSYNSPLHF
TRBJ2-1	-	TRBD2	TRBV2	TGTGCCAGCAGTGCTCGGTCTAGCGGGGGGACCCTACAGGGGTTCTTC	CASSARSSGGTLQGFF
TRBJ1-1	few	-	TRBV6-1	TGTGCCAGCAGTGAGGCAGGGGCGAACACTGAAGCTTTCTTT	CASSEAGANTEAFF
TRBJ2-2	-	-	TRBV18	TGTGCCAGCTCACCCAAAAACACCGGGGAGCTGTTTTTT	CASSPKNTGELFF
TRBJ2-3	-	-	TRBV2	TGTGCCAGCAGTGAATTAGCCTCACGCACAGATACGCAGTATTTT	CASSELASRTDTQYF
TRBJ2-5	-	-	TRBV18	TGTGCCAGCTCAGTCAACCACCCGGAAGAGACCCAGTACTTC	CASSVNHPEETQYF
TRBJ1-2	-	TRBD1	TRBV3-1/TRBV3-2	TGTGCCAGCAGCCAAGGAACACGAACGGACAGGGTTGGCTACACCTTC	CASSQGTRTDRVGYTF
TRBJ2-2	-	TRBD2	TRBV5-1	TGCGCCAGCAGCCCGCTCCCCACTAGCGGGGGGGGGTCCGGGGAGCTGTTTTTT	CASSPLPTSGGGSGELFF
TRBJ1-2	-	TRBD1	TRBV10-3	TGTGCCATCAATTTACAGGGGGCCCAGCCTTATGGCTACACCTTC	CAINLQGAQPYGYTF
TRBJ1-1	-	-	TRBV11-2	TGTGCCAGCAGCCCCTCACGACTGGGCACTGAAGCTTTCTTT	CASSPSRLGTEAFF
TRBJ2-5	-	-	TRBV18	TGTGCCAGCTCGGACGGGATTCAAGAGACCCAGTACTTC	CASSDGIQETQYF
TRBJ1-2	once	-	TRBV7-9	TGTGCCAGCAGCCCACGGGCCGGGGGGTCGGGTGGCTACACCTTC	CASSPRAGGSGGYTF
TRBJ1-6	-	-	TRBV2	TGTGCCAGCAGTGACGAAGCGTACAGGAATAATTCACCCCTCCACTTT	CASSDEAYRNNSPLHF
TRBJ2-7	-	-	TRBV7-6	TGTGCCAGCAGCTTAGCGGGGGGGCTGTACGAGCAGTACTTC	CASSLAGGLYEQYF